Below, one T cell receptor beta chain is given with its context. The record originates from a study of blood T cell repertoires in COVID-19. Sequencing used immunoSEQ multiplex PCR; TCRdb keeps in-frame clones, though not all of them. Of about 190,000 clones listed, over 75% were seen once; the top ten hold roughly 12%. Sequences were obtained from peripheral blood. The TCR sequence derives from a woman between 45 and 60 years old with acute or convalescent COVID-19.

As DNA, the CDR3 is TGTGCCACCAGTGATTACCGGGACTCGGGTAACAATGAGCAGTTCTTC. This sequence encodes CATSDYRDSGNNEQFF. V and J are TRBV24-1 and TRBJ2-1, with a possible D match to TRBD2 (6 bases). V gave up 2 bases and J gave up 5 bases, with 15 bases separating them. Germline V CDR1 and CDR2: KGHDR, SFDVKD. CDR3 length equals 16 residues.